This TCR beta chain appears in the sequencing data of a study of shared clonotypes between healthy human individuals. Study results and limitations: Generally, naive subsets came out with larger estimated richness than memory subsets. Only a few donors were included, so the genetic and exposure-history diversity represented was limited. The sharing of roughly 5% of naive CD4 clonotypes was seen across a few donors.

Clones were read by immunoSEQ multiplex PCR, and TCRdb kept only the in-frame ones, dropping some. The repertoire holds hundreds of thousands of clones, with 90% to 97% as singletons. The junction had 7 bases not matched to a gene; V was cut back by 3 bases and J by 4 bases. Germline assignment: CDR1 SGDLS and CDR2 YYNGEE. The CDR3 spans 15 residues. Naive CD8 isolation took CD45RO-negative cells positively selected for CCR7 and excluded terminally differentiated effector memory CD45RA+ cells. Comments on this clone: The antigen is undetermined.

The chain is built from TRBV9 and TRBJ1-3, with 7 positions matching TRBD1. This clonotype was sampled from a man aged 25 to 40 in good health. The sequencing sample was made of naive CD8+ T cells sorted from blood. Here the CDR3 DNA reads TGTGCCAGCAGCGCCTCAGGGGGTACGGGAAACACCATATATTTT. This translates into CASSASGGTGNTIYF.